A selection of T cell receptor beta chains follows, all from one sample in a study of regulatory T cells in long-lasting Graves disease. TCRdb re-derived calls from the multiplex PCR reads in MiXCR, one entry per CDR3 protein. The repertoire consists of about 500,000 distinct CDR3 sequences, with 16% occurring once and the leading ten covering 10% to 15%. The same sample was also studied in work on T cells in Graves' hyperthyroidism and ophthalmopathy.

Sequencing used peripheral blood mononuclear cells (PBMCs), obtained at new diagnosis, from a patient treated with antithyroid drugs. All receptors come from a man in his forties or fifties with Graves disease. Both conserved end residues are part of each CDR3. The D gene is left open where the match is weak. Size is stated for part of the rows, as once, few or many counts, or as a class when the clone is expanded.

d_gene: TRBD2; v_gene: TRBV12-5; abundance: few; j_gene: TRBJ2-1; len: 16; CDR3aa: CASGLGELAGYNEQFF; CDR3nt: TGTGCTAGTGGTTTGGGGGAACTAGCGGGCTACAATGAGCAGTTCTTC
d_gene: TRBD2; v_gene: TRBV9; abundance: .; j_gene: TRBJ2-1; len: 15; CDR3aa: CASSVTAGGLNEQFF; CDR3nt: TGTGCCAGCAGCGTTACGGCGGGAGGGTTAAATGAGCAGTTCTTC
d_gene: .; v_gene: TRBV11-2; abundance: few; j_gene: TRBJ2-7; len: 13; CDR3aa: CASSLTGNYEQYF; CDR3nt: TGTGCCAGCAGCTTAACGGGCAACTACGAGCAGTACTTC
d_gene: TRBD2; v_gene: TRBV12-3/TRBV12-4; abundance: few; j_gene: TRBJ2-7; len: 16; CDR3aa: CASSLAASGMAYEQYF; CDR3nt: TGTGCCAGCAGTTTAGCGGCTAGCGGGATGGCCTACGAGCAGTACTTC
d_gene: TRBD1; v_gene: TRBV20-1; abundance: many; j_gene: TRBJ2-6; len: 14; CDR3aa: CSAPRDSGANVLTF; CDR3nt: TGCAGTGCTCCCCGGGACAGTGGGGCCAACGTCCTGACTTTC
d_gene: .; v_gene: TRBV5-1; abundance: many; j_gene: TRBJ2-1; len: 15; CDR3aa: CASSPGLIFPDEQFF; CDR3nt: TGCGCCAGCAGCCCGGGCCTGATCTTTCCGGATGAGCAGTTCTTC
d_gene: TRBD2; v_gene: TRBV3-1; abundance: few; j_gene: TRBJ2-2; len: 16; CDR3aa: CASSRSGRARTRELFF; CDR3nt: TGTGCCAGCAGCAGGAGCGGGAGGGCCCGGACCAGGGAGCTGTTTTTT
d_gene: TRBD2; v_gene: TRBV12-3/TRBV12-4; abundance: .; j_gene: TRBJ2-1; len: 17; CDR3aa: CASSLGTSGRDYNEQFF; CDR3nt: TGTGCCAGCAGTTTAGGGACTAGCGGGAGGGATTACAATGAGCAGTTCTTC
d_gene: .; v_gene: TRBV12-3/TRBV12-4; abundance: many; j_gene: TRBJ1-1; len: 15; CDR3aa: CASSLAPGEYTEAFF; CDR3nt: TGTGCCAGCAGTTTAGCCCCGGGGGAGTACACTGAAGCTTTCTTT
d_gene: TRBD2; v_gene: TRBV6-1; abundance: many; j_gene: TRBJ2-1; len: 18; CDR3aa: CASTQLAGGLRSYNEQFF; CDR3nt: TGTGCCAGCACCCAACTAGCGGGAGGTTTACGATCCTACAATGAGCAGTTCTTC
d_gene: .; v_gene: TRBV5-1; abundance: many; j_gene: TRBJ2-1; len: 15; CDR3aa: CASSLDRVSYNEQFF; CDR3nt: TGCGCCAGCAGCTTGGACAGGGTTAGTTACAATGAGCAGTTCTTC
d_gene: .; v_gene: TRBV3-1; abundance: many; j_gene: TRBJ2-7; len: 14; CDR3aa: CASSQSGQTYEQYF; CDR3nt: TGTGCCAGCAGCCAATCCGGGCAAACCTACGAGCAGTACTTC
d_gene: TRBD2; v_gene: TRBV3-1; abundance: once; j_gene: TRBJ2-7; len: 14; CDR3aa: CASSRLGGSCEQYF; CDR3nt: TGTGCCAGCAGCCGACTAGGCGGGAGTTGCGAGCAGTACTTC
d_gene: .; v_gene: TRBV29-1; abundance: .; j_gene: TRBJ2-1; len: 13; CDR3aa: CSVGTADYNEQFF; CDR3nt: TGCAGCGTGGGAACAGCGGACTACAATGAGCAGTTCTTC
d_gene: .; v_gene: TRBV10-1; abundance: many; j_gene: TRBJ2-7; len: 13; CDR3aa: CASSRGVSYEQYF; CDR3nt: TGCGCCAGCAGTCGGGGAGTTTCCTACGAGCAGTACTTC
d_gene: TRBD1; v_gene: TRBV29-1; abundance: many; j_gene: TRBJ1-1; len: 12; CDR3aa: CSVTPGGTEAFF; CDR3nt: TGCAGCGTAACCCCAGGGGGCACTGAAGCTTTCTTT
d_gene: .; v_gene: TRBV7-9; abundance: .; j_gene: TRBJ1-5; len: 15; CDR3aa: CAGSHGESSNQPQHF; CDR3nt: TGTGCCGGCAGCCACGGGGAGTCTAGCAATCAGCCCCAGCATTTT
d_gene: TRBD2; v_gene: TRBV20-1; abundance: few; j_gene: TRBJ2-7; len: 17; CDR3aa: CSARDSAPSGTSGEQYF; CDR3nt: TGCAGTGCTAGAGATTCCGCTCCTAGCGGGACCTCGGGCGAGCAGTACTTC
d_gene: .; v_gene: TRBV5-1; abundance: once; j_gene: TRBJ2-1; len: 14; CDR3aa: CASSLGDSSYEQFF; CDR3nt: TGTGCCAGCAGCTTAGGAGACAGCTCCTACGAGCAGTTCTTC
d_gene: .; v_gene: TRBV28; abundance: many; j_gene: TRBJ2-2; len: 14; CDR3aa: CASSLQRSTGELFF; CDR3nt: TGTGCCAGCAGTTTACAGCGCAGCACCGGGGAGCTGTTTTTT
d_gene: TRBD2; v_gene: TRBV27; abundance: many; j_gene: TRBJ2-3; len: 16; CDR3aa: CASSWTSGSGTDTQYF; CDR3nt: TGTGCCAGCAGTTGGACTAGCGGGAGCGGTACAGATACGCAGTATTTT
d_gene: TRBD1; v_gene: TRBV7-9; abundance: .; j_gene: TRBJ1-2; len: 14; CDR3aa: CASSQRQGFDGYTF; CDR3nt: TGTGCCAGCAGCCAACGACAGGGGTTTGATGGCTACACCTTC
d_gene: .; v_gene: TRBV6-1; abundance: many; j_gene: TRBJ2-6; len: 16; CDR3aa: CASSLGRPSGANVLTF; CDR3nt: TGTGCCAGCAGTCTAGGCCGGCCCTCTGGGGCCAACGTCCTGACTTTC
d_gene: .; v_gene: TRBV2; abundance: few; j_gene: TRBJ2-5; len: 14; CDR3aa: CASKSPGLRKTQYF; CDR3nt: TGTGCCAGCAAATCCCCCGGGTTGAGAAAGACCCAGTACTTC
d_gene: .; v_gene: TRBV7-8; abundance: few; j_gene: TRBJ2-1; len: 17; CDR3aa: CASSLSLTGRGVYEQFF; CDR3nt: TGTGCCAGCAGCTTAAGTCTGACCGGGAGAGGGGTTTATGAGCAGTTCTTC
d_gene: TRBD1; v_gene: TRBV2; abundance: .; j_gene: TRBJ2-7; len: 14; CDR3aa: CASMAQGATYEQYF; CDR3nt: TGTGCCAGCATGGCCCAGGGGGCGACCTACGAGCAGTACTTC
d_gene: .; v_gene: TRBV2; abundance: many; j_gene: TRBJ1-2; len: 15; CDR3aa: CASSGAGTANYGYTF; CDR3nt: TGTGCCAGCAGTGGGGCCGGGACCGCTAACTATGGCTACACCTTC
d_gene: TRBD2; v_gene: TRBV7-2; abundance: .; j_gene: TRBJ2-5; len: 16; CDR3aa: CASSSLGLAQFREQYF; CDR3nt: TGTGCCAGCAGCTCGCTCGGACTAGCTCAATTCCGTGAGCAGTACTTC
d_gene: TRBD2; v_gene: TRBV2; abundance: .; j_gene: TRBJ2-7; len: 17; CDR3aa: CASSEMASGRALYEQYF; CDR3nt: TGTGCCAGCAGTGAAATGGCTAGCGGGAGGGCCCTCTACGAGCAGTACTTC
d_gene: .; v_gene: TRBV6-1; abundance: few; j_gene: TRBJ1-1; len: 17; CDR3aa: CASSDVPWEPGNTEAFF; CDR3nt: TGTGCCAGCAGTGACGTGCCCTGGGAGCCGGGGAACACTGAAGCTTTCTTT
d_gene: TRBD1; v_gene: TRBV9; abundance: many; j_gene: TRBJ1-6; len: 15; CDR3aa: CASSAQGGDNSPLHF; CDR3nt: TGTGCCAGCAGCGCACAGGGGGGAGATAATTCACCCCTCCACTTT
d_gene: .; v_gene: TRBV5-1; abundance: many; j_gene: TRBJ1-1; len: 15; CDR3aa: CASSLEQGIFTEAFF; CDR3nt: TGTGCCAGCAGCTTGGAGCAGGGGATTTTCACTGAAGCTTTCTTT
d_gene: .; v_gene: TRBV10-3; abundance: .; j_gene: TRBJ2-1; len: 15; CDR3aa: CAINQWSSSYNEQFF; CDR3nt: TGTGCCATCAATCAGTGGAGCTCGTCCTACAATGAGCAGTTCTTC
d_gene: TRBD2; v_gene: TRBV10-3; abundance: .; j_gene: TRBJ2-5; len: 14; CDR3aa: CAISGLAGQETQYF; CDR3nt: TGTGCCATCTCGGGACTAGCGGGACAAGAGACCCAGTACTTC
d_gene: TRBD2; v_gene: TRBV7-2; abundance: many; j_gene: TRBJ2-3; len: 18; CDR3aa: CASSGGTSGLSSTDTQYF; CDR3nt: TGTGCCAGCAGTGGGGGGACTAGCGGCCTATCTAGCACAGATACGCAGTATTTT
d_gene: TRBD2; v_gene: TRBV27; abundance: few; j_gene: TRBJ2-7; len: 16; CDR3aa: CASSSLSGSESYEQYF; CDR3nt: TGTGCCAGCAGTTCCCTTAGCGGGAGCGAATCCTACGAGCAGTACTTC
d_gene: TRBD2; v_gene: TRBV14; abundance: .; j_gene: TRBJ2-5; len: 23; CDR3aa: CASSQGLSRSQLWAGVSQETQYF; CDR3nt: TGTGCCAGCAGCCAAGGTCTTTCTCGTTCTCAATTGTGGGCGGGAGTTTCCCAAGAGACCCAGTACTTC